This T cell receptor beta chain is drawn from a study of blood T cells in healthy people across ages. Study-level findings and limits: Roughly linear declines in TCR beta diversity per million T cells occurred with age. In these data, TCR beta diversity tracked strongly with naive T cell percentage.

Germline V gives CDR1 MGHDK, CDR2 SYGVNS. The CDR3 is 15 residues long. The V and J ends lost 0 bases and 2 bases respectively, with 10 bases between them. On this clonotype itself: Its target is unknown.

Through a sample-barcoded 5' primer and a J-beta primer mix, a second PCR was run for roughly 6 to 12 cycles. TCRdb passed the 5' RACE reads through MiXCR, listing each CDR3 protein once. The sample gives 800,000 or so distinct CDR3 sequences, under 80% of which show up once; 28% is in the top ten. Sequences were obtained from blood. The V and J genes are TRBV25-1 and TRBJ1-2, with D possibly TRBD1 on 6 matching bases. The sequence derives from a man younger than 40 in good health. In DNA form, the CDR3 reads TGTGCCAGCAGTGAATATGCGCAGGGGAACTATGGCTACACCTTC. Translated: CASSEYAQGNYGYTF.